This passage covers 13 T cell receptor beta chains from one sample sequenced in a study of monozygotic twins with inflammatory bowel disease. TCRdb re-called the 5' RACE reads; every CDR3 protein appears as one record, without DNA. The sample's table shows around 380,000 distinct CDR3 sequences. The specimen was blood. Every receptor here comes from a human donor with ulcerative colitis or Crohn's disease, or a healthy co-twin of an affected twin (not recorded which).

The rearrangement links TRBV28 to TRBJ2-6; the D call of TRBD1 rests on TCRdb alone, since no DNA is present to check it. CDR3 length equals 18 residues. Germline V gives CDR1 MDHEN, CDR2 SYDVKM. The CDR3 loop is CASSPTGTGRSGANVLTF.

The J gene is TRBJ1-1, the V gene TRBV5-4; TCRdb indicates TRBD1, and absent DNA this call remains unverified. CDR1 is SGHNT, CDR2 YYREEE, per germline (reference sequence). The CDR3 is 15 amino acids. CDR3 residues: CASSLGQGGWTEAFF.

The chain links TRBV25-1 to TRBJ1-5; TCRdb's assignment of TRBD1 cannot be checked, as there is no DNA. The CDR3 is 14 residues long. CDR1 MGHDK and CDR2 SYGVNS come from the germline V gene. CDR3 loop: CASSVGGSSQPQHF.

CDR3 region: CASSSQGTVGELFF. The J gene is TRBJ2-2, the V gene TRBV7-2; TCRdb calls TRBD1, which cannot be checked without DNA. CDR1 SGHTA and CDR2 FQGNSA come from the germline V gene. CDR3 size: 14 residues.

The chain employs TRBV12-3 or TRBV12-4 and TRBJ2-2; TCRdb reports TRBD1, a call that lacks DNA to check it against. This CDR3 is built from 16 residues. The CDR3 protein is CASSSSLGRGTGELFF.

The V call is TRBV20-1, the J call TRBJ1-2. CDR3 length: 14 amino acids. Germline-derived CDR1 and CDR2 are DFQATT and SNEGSKA (reference sequence). The CDR3 is CSASEYTPGGGYTF.

The chain combines TRBV6-1 with TRBJ1-1; the TCRdb D gene call, TRBD1, has no DNA to confirm it. The germline CDR1 and CDR2 sequences are MNHNS and SASEGT. This CDR3 contains 16 residues. The CDR3: CASGEKGTLGFPEAFF.

The rearrangement uses TRBV6-4 and TRBJ2-3; as DNA is missing, the TRBD2 call by TCRdb cannot be tested. The CDR3 contains 15 residues. Germline CDR1 reads MRHNA; CDR2 reads SNTAGT. CDR3 amino acids: CASSLAGAVTDTQYF.

This CDR3 reads CASSERSAGGSPLHF. The V and J genes are TRBV10-2 and TRBJ1-6; TCRdb outputs TRBD1, but without DNA this stays unchecked. Germline V CDR1 and CDR2: WSHSY, SAAADI. This CDR3 spans 15 amino acids.

This chain joins TRBV9 and TRBJ2-4; there is no DNA to check the TCRdb D call of TRBD2. Germline V gene lookup returns CDR1 SGDLS and CDR2 YYNGEE. The length of the CDR3 is 17 residues. The CDR3 protein is CASSVDPTSGVKNIQYF.

J is TRBJ2-7 and V is TRBV29-1; TCRdb lists TRBD1, though no DNA is available to test this call. This CDR3 is 11 amino acids long. The V gene's germline CDR1 is SQVTM and CDR2 ANQGSEA. The CDR3 spells CSVGGGNEQYF.

The chain uses TRBV20-1 and TRBJ1-5. The CDR3 has 13 residues. CDR1 and CDR2 (germline): DFQATT, SNEGSKA (reference sequence). The CDR3: CSARDLDNQPQHF.

The V gene is TRBV7-3, the J gene TRBJ2-3; absent DNA, TCRdb's TRBD1 call cannot be checked. The CDR3 is 15 residues long. Germline V lookup: CDR1 SGHTA, CDR2 FQGTGA. The CDR3 here is CASSPEIGGTDRQYF.